The T cell receptor beta chain under discussion was sequenced for a study of preoperative IRX-2 immunotherapy in early breast cancer. The germline V gene has CDR1 SGHNT and CDR2 YENEEA. Unmatched junction bases numbered 8, after V lost 5 bases and J lost 6 bases. There are 15 residues in the CDR3. As for treatment: preoperative locoregional IRX-2 cytokine immunotherapy. Samples came from a phase Ib trial of preoperative locoregional IRX-2 cytokine immunotherapy. The assay was immunoSEQ multiplex PCR, and TCRdb's table has in-frame clones only and misses some. Among around 88,000 clones listed, 70% to 90% were seen once.

The specimen comprised tumor tissue, sampled after IRX-2 immunotherapy. The V and J genes are TRBV11-3 and TRBJ2-1, with TRBD2 matching over 9 bases. This TCR came from a human donor with breast cancer. The CDR3 sequence is CASSQTGLAINEQFF. The CDR3 coding sequence is TGTGCCAGCAGCCAAACCGGACTAGCGATCAATGAGCAGTTCTTC.